These T cell receptor beta chains were read from a single sample in a study of glioma-infiltrating T cells after dendritic cell vaccination. The protocol was immunoSEQ multiplex PCR, while the TCRdb copy is restricted to in-frame clones and leaves out a portion. The sample includes 91,000 or so clones, around 80% of them seen just once. This specimen was blood, taken after dendritic cell vaccination. Receptors originate from a human donor with glioblastoma. Each CDR3 is given without its conserved first and last residue. The order of the fields is J gene, D gene, V gene, CDR3 protein. The D gene is left open where the match is weak.

J: TRBJ2-2
D: .
V: TRBV6-6
CDR3: ASSRHGSFPRELF

J: TRBJ2-1
D: .
V: TRBV6-1
CDR3: ASSEGSFGGNEQF

J: TRBJ1-2
D: .
V: TRBV28
CDR3: ASSLRVDYYGYT

J: TRBJ1-2
D: .
V: TRBV4-1
CDR3: ASSQDRGLYGYT

J: TRBJ1-2
D: .
V: TRBV19
CDR3: ASSIRDSLLGGYT

J: TRBJ1-1
D: .
V: TRBV15
CDR3: ATSSRLNTEAF

J: TRBJ2-4
D: TRBD1
V: TRBV29-1
CDR3: SVARQGVGKNIQY

J: TRBJ2-1
D: .
V: TRBV19
CDR3: ASSIDLEGAAYNEQF

J: TRBJ1-2
D: TRBD1
V: TRBV28
CDR3: ASTPPDRGLGGYT

J: TRBJ1-2
D: .
V: TRBV9
CDR3: ASSVDASGVWGYT

J: TRBJ1-2
D: .
V: TRBV28
CDR3: ASSTGRPPYGYT

J: TRBJ2-7
D: .
V: TRBV29-1
CDR3: SVERGHEQY

J: TRBJ2-3
D: TRBD2
V: TRBV30
CDR3: AWSVSGGTDTQY

J: TRBJ2-3
D: .
V: TRBV6-5
CDR3: ASSYGGRGDTQY

J: TRBJ2-1
D: TRBD2
V: TRBV11-1
CDR3: ASSFTGTSLSYNEQF

J: TRBJ2-1
D: .
V: TRBV14
CDR3: ASSPDRGQVTSGTSYNEQF

J: TRBJ2-7
D: .
V: TRBV29-1
CDR3: SVMGRDRGKQY

J: TRBJ1-2
D: TRBD1
V: TRBV2
CDR3: ASSRDRGNYGYT

J: TRBJ1-2
D: .
V: TRBV11-2
CDR3: ASSSDDRYLGGYT

J: TRBJ2-7
D: TRBD2
V: TRBV11-3
CDR3: ASSSGTSGRGADEQY

J: TRBJ2-1
D: TRBD2
V: TRBV29-1
CDR3: SAGGRAYNEQF

J: TRBJ2-3
D: TRBD1
V: TRBV18
CDR3: ASSQGQADTQY